This T cell receptor (beta chain) is from a study of T-cell memory formation after mild COVID-19. The study, taken as a whole, reports: CD4+ contracting clones were mainly CM and EM; CD8+ ones, EMRA. Clones that contracted from day 15 to 85 were balanced CD4/CD8, while later expanders leaned CD4+. The second-wave clones peaking on day 37 were not confirmed as SARS-CoV-2-specific.

Regarding this clonotype: As yet, its antigen is unknown.

The germline V gene has CDR1 MNHEY and CDR2 SVGEGT. The CDR3 length is 14 residues. Trimming pared 0 bases from V and 5 bases from J, leaving 10 bases between. TCRdb used MiXCR to reprocess the 5' RACE reads, holding one entry per CDR3 protein. The table lists some 290,000 distinct CDR3 sequences, under 20% of them singletons, with over 20% in the top ten. This TCR derives from a man between 18 and 35 years old who had mild COVID-19 (a few samples of this study predate the infection). Cell type and time point are not known. The chain uses TRBV6-2 or TRBV6-3 and TRBJ2-5; D remains unclear. The specimen sequenced was PBMCs or a T cell subset sorted from them (not recorded which). The CDR3 nucleotides are TGTGCCAGCAGTTACTCAAACCGCCCTGAGACCCAGTACTTC. The encoded protein is CASSYSNRPETQYF.